This T cell receptor (beta chain) was obtained from a study of cytomegalovirus exposure and HLA in healthy donors. Broader study findings: Researchers reported from a later analysis that most CMV-associated TCR beta chains appeared HLA-restricted. Investigators reported under 200 TCR beta chains as tied to cytomegalovirus.

As concerns this clone: Its specificity is not known.

Germline V gene data show CDR1 as MNHNS and CDR2 as SASEGT. The CDR3 has 14 amino acids. With 7 bases clipped from V and 14 bases from J, the junction kept 16 bases outside the gene matches. Nominally healthy donors provided the samples, though records likely missed some immune exposures. The PCR ran on 60 Vbeta and 13 Jbeta primers. Sequencing used immunoSEQ multiplex PCR; TCRdb keeps in-frame clones, though not all of them. The listing contains under 150,000 clones. The chain combines TRBV6-1 with TRBJ2-1, with 8 bases fitting TRBD2. The sequence came from an older woman in good health and CMV-seronegative. The specimen sequenced was PBMCs. The CDR3 loop reads CASNSGLGRTQEFF. The CDR3 DNA reads TGTGCCAGCAACTCGGGACTAGGTAGGACCCAGGAGTTCTTC.